A selection of T cell receptor beta chains follows, all from one sample in a study of blood T cells in healthy people across ages. MiXCR was run by TCRdb on the 5' RACE reads, yielding one entry per CDR3 protein. The table records a few hundred thousand distinct CDR3 sequences, 25% to 35% of them present only once. This sample was shared with a second study, whose subject was T cells of mothers and their children.

The sample comprised blood. The origin of the receptors is a boy aged 2-15 years in good health. Each CDR3 is given with its conserved first and last residue. Rows give clone size only sometimes, using once, few, many, or a class for an expanded clone.

cdr3_length v_call clone_size cdr3_aa
11 TRBV6-5 NA CASNQGETQYF
12 TRBV7-2 many CASSLVGYGYTF
13 TRBV4-3 many CASSQDRGETQYF
16 TRBV20-1 few CSARDGRRGPGETQYF
14 TRBV6-2/TRBV6-3 few CASSNSGPSYEQYF
13 TRBV9 few CASSDPRGDEQFF
16 TRBV15 few CATSKSYSRELDEQFF
14 TRBV11-2 NA CASSQGYGQETQYF
16 TRBV15 once CATSSDTSGNTDTQYF
15 TRBV10-3 once CAISEQGTGTYGYTF
12 TRBV20-1 NA CSAMPGNTEAFF
13 TRBV9 few CASSVDEGGELFF